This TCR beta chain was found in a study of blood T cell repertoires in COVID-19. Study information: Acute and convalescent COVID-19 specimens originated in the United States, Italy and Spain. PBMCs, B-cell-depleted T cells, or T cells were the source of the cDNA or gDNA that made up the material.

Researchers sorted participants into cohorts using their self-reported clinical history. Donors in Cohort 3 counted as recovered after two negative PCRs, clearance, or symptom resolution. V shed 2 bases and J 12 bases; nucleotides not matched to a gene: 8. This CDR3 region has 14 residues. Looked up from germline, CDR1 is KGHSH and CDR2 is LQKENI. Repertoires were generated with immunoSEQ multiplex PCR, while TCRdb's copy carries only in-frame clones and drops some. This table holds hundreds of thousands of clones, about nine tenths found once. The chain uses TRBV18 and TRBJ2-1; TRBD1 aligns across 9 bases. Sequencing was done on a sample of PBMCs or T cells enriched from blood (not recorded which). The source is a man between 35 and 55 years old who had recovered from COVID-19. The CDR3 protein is CASSPTGTGFLQFF. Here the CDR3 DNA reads TGTGCCAGCTCACCAACCGGGACAGGGTTTTTGCAGTTCTTC.